A selection of T cell receptor beta chains follows, all from one sample in a study of technical replicates of blood from several donors. Sequencing was performed with immunoSEQ multiplex PCR; in TCRdb, only in-frame clones are kept and a portion is missing. In the table there are 75,000 to 95,000 clones, 85% to 95% of which are singletons. Sequencing was performed on T cells isolated from PBMCs. The receptors were sampled from a human donor in good health. The CDR3 runs from the conserved cysteine through the conserved F or W. D genes are given only for firm matches. Expanded clones get a size class; other rows say once, few or many, or leave the size out.

>TRBV11-3|TRBJ1-3|NA|NA
TGTGCCAGCAGCTTAGTGGCGGGGAACTCTGGAAACACCATATATTTT
CASSLVAGNSGNTIYF
>TRBV11-3|TRBJ2-1|NA|TRBD2
TGTGCCAGCAGCTCCCTAGCGGGGGGGCTTGAGCAGTTCTTC
CASSSLAGGLEQFF
>TRBV5-1|TRBJ2-3|NA|TRBD2
TGCGCCAGCAGCCCGGGACTAGCGACAGATACGCAGTATTTT
CASSPGLATDTQYF
>TRBV6-5|TRBJ1-2|NA|TRBD1
TGTGCCAGCAGCCCTGGACAGGCCTATGGCTACACCTTC
CASSPGQAYGYTF
>TRBV21-1|TRBJ1-1|NA|NA
TGTGCCAGCAGGCCAGGGTTTAGCAGCGACACTGAAGCTTTCTTT
CASRPGFSSDTEAFF
>TRBV2|TRBJ1-2|NA|NA
TGTGCCAGCAGTTTTACAGACGTTAACTATGGCTACACCTTC
CASSFTDVNYGYTF
>TRBV5-4|TRBJ2-3|NA|NA
TGTGCCAGCAGCTTGAGGCGGGACAGCACAGATACGCAGTATTTT
CASSLRRDSTDTQYF
>TRBV4-1|TRBJ2-7|NA|NA
TGCGCCAGCAGCCAAGAACTCGACTCCTACGAGCAGTACTTC
CASSQELDSYEQYF
>TRBV12-5|TRBJ1-4|NA|TRBD1
TGTGCTAGTGGTTTGGTACAAGGGACAGGACCTAATGAAAAACTGTTTTTT
CASGLVQGTGPNEKLFF
>TRBV2|TRBJ2-1|NA|NA
TGTGCCAGCAGCGCCGACACATCAATTAAAAATGAGCAGTTCTTC
CASSADTSIKNEQFF
>TRBV4-2|TRBJ2-7|NA|TRBD1
TGTGCCAGCAGCCATAGGGACAGGGGCTACGAGCAGTACTTC
CASSHRDRGYEQYF
>TRBV7-6|TRBJ2-1|NA|NA
TGTGCCAGCAGCTTATCGAGTGCTGAGCAGTTCTTC
CASSLSSAEQFF
>TRBV14|TRBJ1-1|NA|NA
TGTGCCAGCAGCCAAGAGAGGGGGACTGAAGCTTTCTTT
CASSQERGTEAFF
>TRBV19|TRBJ1-5|NA|TRBD1
TGTGCCAGTAGTCTCGGGACAGGAGATCAGCCCCAGCATTTT
CASSLGTGDQPQHF
>TRBV28|TRBJ2-3|NA|NA
TGTGCTGGGACAAGGAGAGGCACAGATACGCAGTATTTT
CAGTRRGTDTQYF
>TRBV5-1|TRBJ2-1|NA|NA
TGCGCCAGCAGCTTCACTACCGGGGGAGGTGGATACAATGAGCAGTTCTTC
CASSFTTGGGGYNEQFF
>TRBV21-1|TRBJ1-2|once|NA
TGTGCCAGCAGCAAAAATCCAGGGGGCGCCTATGGCTACACCTTC
CASSKNPGGAYGYTF
>TRBV20-1|TRBJ2-7|NA|NA
TGCAGTGCGCTCAGGGCCTACGAGCAGTACTTC
CSALRAYEQYF
>TRBV27|TRBJ1-4|NA|NA
TGTGCCAGCAGCTCATTTACAGCTCAGAATGAAAAACTGTTTTTT
CASSSFTAQNEKLFF
>TRBV6-1|TRBJ1-1|NA|NA
TGTGCCAGCAGTGAAGGGGGGCTAGTCACTGAAGCTTTCTTT
CASSEGGLVTEAFF
>TRBV28|TRBJ2-7|NA|TRBD2
TGTGCCAGCAGTTTAGGACTAGCGGGCACCTACGAGCAGTACTTC
CASSLGLAGTYEQYF
>TRBV15|TRBJ2-4|NA|NA
TGTGCCACCAGTGACGGACAGATAGCCAAAAACATTCAGTACTTC
CATSDGQIAKNIQYF
>TRBV5-1|TRBJ2-1|NA|NA
TGCGCCAGCAGCTTGTTAGGGGGTGAGCAGTTCTTC
CASSLLGGEQFF
>TRBV4-1|TRBJ2-1|few|NA
TGCGCCAGCAGCCAAGATAGTAATTCCTACAATGAGCAGTTCTTC
CASSQDSNSYNEQFF
>TRBV2|TRBJ2-7|once|NA
TGTGCCAGCAGCTTGGCGGGACGGCAGTACTTC
CASSLAGRQYF
>TRBV6-4|TRBJ2-2|NA|NA
TGTGCCAGCAGTGATTTAAGCGGTACCGGGGAGCTGTTTTTT
CASSDLSGTGELFF
>TRBV4-1|TRBJ1-4|NA|NA
TGCGCCAGCAGCCAAGTTGGACAGAGAGCGATCCCCCAACTGTTTTTT
CASSQVGQRAIPQLFF
>TRBV7-9|TRBJ2-2|once|TRBD2
TGTGCCAGCAGCTCGACTAGCGGGAACACCGGGGAGCTGTTTTTT
CASSSTSGNTGELFF
>TRBV5-4|TRBJ2-2|NA|TRBD2
TGTGCCAGCACGACTCGGGAGGGCCCAACCGGGGAGCTGTTTTTT
CASTTREGPTGELFF
>TRBV15|TRBJ2-2|NA|TRBD1
TGTGCCACCAGCAGAGACAGGGGGCGCGGTGGCGGGGAGCTGTTTTTT
CATSRDRGRGGGELFF
>TRBV2|TRBJ2-2|NA|TRBD1
TGTGCCAGCAGTGAACTAGAGGGGGCAACCGGGGAGCTGTTTTTT
CASSELEGATGELFF
>TRBV6-1|TRBJ2-5|NA|TRBD1
TGTGCCAGCAATACGGACAGGGGGCATTGGGAGACCCAGTACTTC
CASNTDRGHWETQYF
>TRBV5-5|TRBJ2-7|NA|NA
TGTGCCAGCACCCGGGGGTACGCCCAATCCTACGAGCAGTACTTC
CASTRGYAQSYEQYF
>TRBV9|TRBJ2-3|once|NA
TGTGCCAGCAACAGAGAAACTAGCACAGATACGCAGTATTTT
CASNRETSTDTQYF
>TRBV5-1|TRBJ2-2|NA|NA
TGCGCCAGCAGCTTGGAGCTACTGGGGGAGCTGTTTTTT
CASSLELLGELFF
>TRBV29-1|TRBJ2-3|NA|NA
TGCAGCGTTGTATTCGGGGAGCCCGGTCGCGGGATCACAGATACGCAGTATTTT
CSVVFGEPGRGITDTQYF
>TRBV6-1|TRBJ2-7|NA|TRBD1
TGTGCCAGCAGTGATGGTCAGGGGGCCTACGAGCAGTACTTC
CASSDGQGAYEQYF
>TRBV11-2|TRBJ1-4|NA|NA
TGTGCCAGCAGCTTAGGGGGGCCTGACAGGCGGAATGAAAAACTGTTTTTT
CASSLGGPDRRNEKLFF
>TRBV9|TRBJ1-2|NA|TRBD1
TGTGCCAGCAGCGTCGCGACAGGGGGCGACTATGGCTACACCTTC
CASSVATGGDYGYTF
>TRBV7-2|TRBJ2-7|NA|NA
TGTGCCAGCAGCTTAGAGTCCAGGGCCGAAACCTACGAGCAGTACTTC
CASSLESRAETYEQYF
>TRBV23-1|TRBJ1-2|once|NA
TGCGCCAGCAGTCACAGACTCGGACGGGAGAAACACTATGGCTACACCTTC
CASSHRLGREKHYGYTF
>TRBV4-2|TRBJ2-7|NA|NA
TGTGCCAGCAGCCAAGAGATAGCGACCCACTACGAGCAGTACTTC
CASSQEIATHYEQYF
>TRBV5-1|TRBJ2-3|NA|TRBD2
TGCGCCAGCAGCGGCAACTGGGGCGCGGGAGCTGAAGATACGCAGTATTTT
CASSGNWGAGAEDTQYF
>TRBV19|TRBJ1-5|few|NA
TGTGCCAGTGGATTAGCTACAGGGTTTCAGCCCCAGCATTTT
CASGLATGFQPQHF
>TRBV11-3|TRBJ2-2|NA|NA
TGTGCCAGCAGCCTCTCGACTGTATCCGGGGAGCTGTTTTTT
CASSLSTVSGELFF
>TRBV4-1|TRBJ2-7|NA|NA
TGCGCCAGCAGCCAGAAAACAGACTACGAGCAGTACTTC
CASSQKTDYEQYF
>TRBV29-1|TRBJ2-7|once|TRBD1
TGCAGCGTGAAGGGGACAGGGATCGAGCAGTACTTC
CSVKGTGIEQYF
>TRBV7-9|TRBJ1-5|few|NA
TGTGCCAGCAGCTTAGCAGGGGAAGGCAATCAGCCCCAGCATTTT
CASSLAGEGNQPQHF
>TRBV2|TRBJ2-5|NA|TRBD1
TGTGCCGGAAGGACAGGAGAGGAGACCCAGTACTTC
CAGRTGEETQYF
>TRBV2|TRBJ1-2|NA|NA
TGTGCCACCGAAAGGGGCTCATCGGCTGGCTACACCTTC
CATERGSSAGYTF
>TRBV7-9|TRBJ2-7|NA|NA
TGTGCCAGCAGCCCTAGGGGCACCTTCCCCTACGAGCAGTACTTC
CASSPRGTFPYEQYF
>TRBV9|TRBJ2-5|NA|TRBD2
TGTGCCAGCAGCGTAGCCCCTAGCGGGGGCCAAGAGACCCAGTACTTC
CASSVAPSGGQETQYF
>TRBV19|TRBJ2-3|NA|TRBD2
TGTGCCAGTATGACCGGCGGGAGCATGTATACGCAGTATTTT
CASMTGGSMYTQYF
>TRBV19|TRBJ1-5|NA|TRBD1
TGTGCCAGTAGTGAGCAGGGGCCGGACAGGAACCAGCCCCAGCATTTT
CASSEQGPDRNQPQHF
>TRBV15|TRBJ2-5|once|NA
TGTGCCACCAGCTCAGGGGCGGGGGCCCTACAAGAGACCCAGTACTTC
CATSSGAGALQETQYF
>TRBV2|TRBJ2-1|NA|NA
TGTGCCAGCAGCCTACGAGGGGGGGCCTCCTACAATGAGCAGTTCTTC
CASSLRGGASYNEQFF
>TRBV4-1|TRBJ1-2|NA|NA
TGCGCCAGCAGCCAAGAGGAGTTATATGGCTACACCTTC
CASSQEELYGYTF
>TRBV6-1|TRBJ2-7|NA|TRBD1
TGTGCCTGCCAAATACAGGGGGCCTACGAGCAGTACTTC
CACQIQGAYEQYF
>TRBV11-3|TRBJ2-2|NA|NA
TGTGCCAGCAGCTTAGTGGGTAGCGGAGCGAACACCGGGGAGCTGTTTTTT
CASSLVGSGANTGELFF